The 20 T cell receptor beta chains reported below all come from one sample, sequenced in a study of cytomegalovirus exposure and HLA in healthy donors. Profiled with immunoSEQ multiplex PCR; TCRdb holds only in-frame clones, not every one. This sample yields about 160,000 clones, of which approximately 80% are seen a single time; approximately 2% belongs to the top ten. The sample was PBMCs. The source is a man aged 25 to 45 in good health and CMV-seropositive.

The chain has TRBV6-5 and TRBJ1-1; 7 bases align to TRBD1. This CDR3 has 13 residues. CDR1 and CDR2 (germline): MNHEY, SVGAGI. Trimming at V came to 8 bases and at J to 5 bases, leaving 8 bases not matched to a gene. For the CDR3, the DNA is TGTGCCAGCGGAATTTCAGGGGGGACTGAAGCTTTCTTT. It encodes CASGISGGTEAFF.

The chain carries TRBV5-1 and TRBJ2-1; D is uncertain. Germline V gene data show CDR1 as SGHRS and CDR2 as YFSETQ. This CDR3 spans 13 amino acids. V lost 5 bases and J 6 bases, leaving 12 bases between the germline ends. The CDR3 nucleotides read TGCGCCAGCAGTTTGTCCCAGCGCAATGAGCAGTTCTTC. It encodes CASSLSQRNEQFF.

The V and J genes are TRBV5-1 and TRBJ2-7, with 7 positions matching TRBD2. Germline trimming cut 2 bases from V and 0 bases from J; bases unmatched to any gene: 17. The CDR3 extends over 19 amino acids. Germline V gene lookup returns CDR1 SGHRS and CDR2 YFSETQ. This CDR3 is CASSFWGGSWGSTSYEQYF. CDR3 in DNA: TGCGCCAGCAGCTTCTGGGGAGGGTCCTGGGGATCCACCTCCTACGAGCAGTACTTC.

The chain couples TRBV4-3 to TRBJ2-1, with 11 bases lining up with TRBD2. There are 13 residues in the CDR3. V shed 5 bases, J shed 7 bases, and the junction held 1 base outside the gene matches. Germline V lookup: CDR1 LGHNA, CDR2 YSLEER. The CDR3 nucleotides read TGCGCCAGCAGCGGGACTAGCGGTAATGAGCAGTTCTTC. It specifies CASSGTSGNEQFF.

The rearrangement joins TRBV9 to TRBJ2-5, with 7 bases identical to TRBD1. The CDR3 runs to 15 residues. The trim removed 3 bases at V and 1 base at J, leaving 6 bases unmatched. Germline CDR1 and CDR2: SGDLS and YYNGEE. For the CDR3, the DNA is TGTGCCAGCAGCGGATCCGGGACAGCCCAAGAGACCCAGTACTTC. Translating gives CASSGSGTAQETQYF.

The chain joins TRBV5-4 to TRBJ1-2, with 9 bases that match TRBD1. Germline lookup yields CDR1 SGHNT and CDR2 YYREEE (reference sequence). The CDR3 is 15 residues long. Trimming took 5 bases from V and 4 from J; bases not matched to a gene: 9. CDR3 sequence reads: CASRHRTGASYGYTF. CDR3 DNA: TGTGCCAGCAGACACAGGACAGGGGCCTCCTATGGCTACACCTTC.

The chain has TRBV4-3 and TRBJ1-2; no firm D call. This CDR3 contains 15 residues. Germline CDR1 reads LGHNA; CDR2 reads YSLEER. Trimming took 0 bases from V and 3 from J, leaving 11 bases between them. DNA for the CDR3: TGCGCCAGCAGCCAAGATCGGGCGCGGGACTATGGCTACACCTTC. It encodes CASSQDRARDYGYTF.

This clone appeared a few times. This rearrangement joins TRBV7-9 to TRBJ1-2; 8 bases are a match to TRBD1. The V segment lost 3 bases and the J segment 4 bases; nucleotides outside the gene matches: 7. Germline assignment: CDR1 SEHNR and CDR2 FQNEAQ (reference sequence). CDR3 length: 15 residues. CDR3 amino acids: CASSFDRGLTYGYTF. CDR3 nucleotide sequence: TGTGCCAGCAGCTTTGACAGGGGATTAACCTATGGCTACACCTTC.

This clone was counted once. V usage is TRBV6-4 and J usage is TRBJ2-1, with TRBD2 matching 13 bases. The trim removed 0 bases at V and 10 bases at J, leaving 6 bases unmatched. From germline, CDR1 is MRHNA and CDR2 SNTAGT. The CDR3 has 16 residues. The CDR3 protein is CASSDSGTSGKREQFF. The CDR3 coding sequence is TGTGCCAGCAGTGACTCTGGGACTAGCGGGAAGAGGGAGCAGTTCTTC.

The V and J genes are TRBV5-1 and TRBJ2-2, with 9 bases that match TRBD1. Germline-derived CDR1 and CDR2 are SGHRS and YFSETQ. V shed 7 bases and J 7 bases; nucleotides not matched to a gene: 14. The CDR3 has 16 residues. Here the CDR3 reads CASHQGGTGSRGELFF. Here the CDR3 DNA reads TGCGCCAGCCACCAGGGAGGGACAGGGTCCCGCGGGGAGCTGTTTTTT.

This chain uses TRBV7-8 with TRBJ2-7; D is perhaps TRBD2 (5 bases). The germline V and J ends were trimmed by 4 bases and 6 bases, with 10 bases remaining between them. Germline CDR1 and CDR2: SGHVS and FQNEAQ. There are 12 residues in the CDR3. CDR3 DNA: TGTGCCAGCAGCTCTGGCCGGGGCGAGCAGTACTTC. Translation gives CASSSGRGEQYF.

J is TRBJ2-7 and V is TRBV5-6; 8 bases are a match to TRBD2. V lost 3 bases and J lost 2; bases outside the gene matches: 10. The CDR3 contains 16 residues. Per germline, CDR1 SGHDT and CDR2 YYEEEE. CDR3 coding DNA: TGTGCCAGCAGCTCGTTTGCGGGGGGACGAACCTACGAGCAGTACTTC. Amino acids: CASSSFAGGRTYEQYF.

The CDR3 spells CASSLTAGGTDTQYF. As DNA, the CDR3 is TGTGCCAGCAGCTTAACGGCGGGGGGAACAGATACGCAGTATTTT. The V and J genes are TRBV11-3 and TRBJ2-3, with 8 bases fitting TRBD2. Germline values: CDR1 SGHNT, CDR2 YENEEA. This CDR3 has 15 residues. Trimming cost V 2 bases and J 3 bases; bases outside gene matches: 4. The full variable domain, its missing parts supplied by reference TRBV11-3 and TRBJ2-3, is EAGVVQSPRYKIIEKKQPVAFWCNPISGHNTLYWYLQNLGQGPELLIRYENEEAVDDSQLPKDRFSAERLKGVDSTLKIQPAELGDSAVYLCASSLTAGGTDTQYFGPGTRLTVL.

V and J are TRBV5-6 and TRBJ1-2; a weak D match, TRBD1 (5 bases). The CDR3 totals 16 residues. Trimming removed 4 bases from V and 3 bases from J, with 19 bases in between. The V gene's germline CDR1 is SGHDT and CDR2 YYEEEE. As DNA, the CDR3 is TGTGCCAGCAGCCAACCCATGCTTCGGGGGGACTATGGCTACACCTTC. Protein product: CASSQPMLRGDYGYTF.

The chain is built from TRBV11-3 and TRBJ2-3; 7 bases agree with TRBD1. This CDR3 region has 13 residues. V was clipped by 6 bases and J by 4 bases; unmatched bases: 4. Germline CDR1 reads SGHNT; CDR2 reads YENEEA. The CDR3 DNA is TGTGCCAGCAGAGAACAGGGGTCAGATACGCAGTATTTT. Residues: CASREQGSDTQYF. Full variable domain (remainder filled in from reference TRBV11-3 and TRBJ2-3): EAGVVQSPRYKIIEKKQPVAFWCNPISGHNTLYWYLQNLGQGPELLIRYENEEAVDDSQLPKDRFSAERLKGVDSTLKIQPAELGDSAVYLCASREQGSDTQYFGPGTRLTVL.

This clone showed up just once. This chain's CDR3 is CASSMISNYGYTF. The DNA of the CDR3 is TGTGCCAGTAGTATGATTAGTAACTATGGCTACACCTTC. The V gene is TRBV19, the J gene TRBJ1-2; no clear D. Germline V gene data show CDR1 as LNHDA and CDR2 as SQIVND (reference sequence). This CDR3 is 13 amino acids long. V dropped 3 bases and J dropped 1 base, with 6 bases sitting between them.

The rearrangement links TRBV7-2 to TRBJ2-7, with D possibly TRBD1 on 5 matching bases. CDR3 length: 13 residues. CDR1 and CDR2 from the germline V gene are SGHTA and FQGNSA. Trimming removed 5 bases from V and 3 bases from J, with 11 bases in between. In nucleotides, the CDR3 is TGTGCCAGCAGCAGAGACAGCCACTACGAGCAGTACTTC. Its translation: CASSRDSHYEQYF.

Only one count was recorded for this clone. The rearrangement links TRBV15 to TRBJ2-7; 8 nucleotides line up with TRBD2. CDR1 and CDR2 (germline): LNHNV, YYDKDF (reference sequence). The CDR3 is 15 residues long. V dropped 4 bases and J dropped 1; count of bases not matched to a gene: 6. CDR3 DNA sequence: TGTGCCACCAGCAAGGGCGGGGGGACGTCCTACGAGCAGTACTTC. This codes for CATSKGGGTSYEQYF. Based on the CDR3 plus reference TRBV15 and TRBJ2-7, the full variable domain is DAMVIQNPRYQVTQFGKPVTLSCSQTLNHNVMYWYQQKSSQAPKLLFHYYDKDFNNEADTPDNFQSRRPNTSFCFLDIRSPGLGDTAMYLCATSKGGGTSYEQYFGPGTRLTVT.

The table lists this clone with a few counts. V usage is TRBV7-9 and J usage is TRBJ2-7; 9 bases map to TRBD1. Per germline, CDR1 SEHNR and CDR2 FQNEAQ (reference sequence). The CDR3 length is 13 residues. J lost 7 bases, V lost 5 bases, and 6 bases had no gene match. The CDR3 loop is CASSVTGGGEQYF. The CDR3 region has the DNA TGTGCCAGCAGCGTGACAGGGGGTGGTGAGCAGTACTTC.

There are a few counts of this clone. The genes are TRBV7-9 and TRBJ1-5; D not certain. This CDR3 contains 13 residues. Germline values: CDR1 SEHNR, CDR2 FQNEAQ (reference sequence). Trimming pared 2 bases from V and 7 bases from J, leaving 9 bases between. The CDR3 region is CASSLSGRQPQHF. CDR3 DNA: TGTGCCAGCAGCTTATCAGGAAGGCAGCCCCAGCATTTT.